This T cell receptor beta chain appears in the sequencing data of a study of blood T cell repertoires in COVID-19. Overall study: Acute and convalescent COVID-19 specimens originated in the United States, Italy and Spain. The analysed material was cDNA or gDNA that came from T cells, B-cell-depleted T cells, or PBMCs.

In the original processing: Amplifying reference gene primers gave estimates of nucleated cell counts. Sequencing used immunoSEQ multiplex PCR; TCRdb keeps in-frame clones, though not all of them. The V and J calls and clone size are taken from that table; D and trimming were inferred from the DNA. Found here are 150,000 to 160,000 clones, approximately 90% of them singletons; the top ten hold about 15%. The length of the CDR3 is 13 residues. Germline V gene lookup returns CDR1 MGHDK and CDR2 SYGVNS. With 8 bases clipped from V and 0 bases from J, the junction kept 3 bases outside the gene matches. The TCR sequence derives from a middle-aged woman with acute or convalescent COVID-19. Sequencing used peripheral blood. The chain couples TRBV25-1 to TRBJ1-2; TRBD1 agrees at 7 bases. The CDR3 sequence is CASGGQANYGYTF. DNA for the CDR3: TGTGCCAGCGGTGGACAGGCTAACTATGGCTACACCTTC.